Listed below are T cell receptor beta chains from one sample, sequenced in a study of cytomegalovirus exposure and HLA in healthy donors. Assay used: immunoSEQ multiplex PCR; TCRdb lists only in-frame clones, some missing. Of some 120,000 clones detected, 65% to 85% appear once; the ten largest clones hold approximately 0.24%. Source material: PBMCs. Receptors were obtained from a man over 45 in good health and CMV-seronegative. Each CDR3 is given with its conserved first and last residue. Fields, in order: V gene, D gene, J gene, clone size, CDR3 DNA, CDR3 protein. The D gene is left open where the match is weak. Size tells how often a clone was seen (once, few, many) or the class of an expanded clone, and some rows leave it out.

TRBV5-6	.	TRBJ1-6	.	TGTGCCAGCAGCCACCAGGGTTGGAATTCACCCCTCCACTTT	CASSHQGWNSPLHF
TRBV30	.	TRBJ2-5	.	TGTGCCTGTTCCCGACAGGCATTCGCGGCCCAGTACTTC	CACSRQAFAAQYF
TRBV7-2	TRBD2	TRBJ2-7	.	TGTGCCAGCAGCTGGGTCGGGGGGGCTGGCGAGCAGTACTTC	CASSWVGGAGEQYF
TRBV7-2	.	TRBJ1-1	.	TGTGCCAGCAGCTTAGCGGGGGGGAACACTGAAGCTTTCTTT	CASSLAGGNTEAFF
TRBV5-6	TRBD2	TRBJ2-3	.	TGTGCCAGCAGCGAACGGCGGGGGGGCACAGATACGCAGTATTTT	CASSERRGGTDTQYF
TRBV30	TRBD1	TRBJ1-6	.	TGTGCCTGGGACGCGGGACAGGGTTACCCACCCCTCCACTTT	CAWDAGQGYPPLHF
TRBV6-1	.	TRBJ1-5	.	TGTGCCAGCAGTGAAATGAGCAACAATCAGCCCCAGCATTTT	CASSEMSNNQPQHF
TRBV7-9	TRBD1	TRBJ1-5	.	TGTGCCAGCAGCTCTGGGACAGGGGGCCAATATCAGCCCCAGCATTTT	CASSSGTGGQYQPQHF
TRBV5-1	.	TRBJ1-4	.	TGCGCCAGCAGCTTGACCATGACCGGGACAGAAAAACTGTTTTTT	CASSLTMTGTEKLFF
TRBV7-8	.	TRBJ2-7	once	TGTGCCAGCAGCTTTCTGGCCCACAGTGGTAATGTGGGTGGGCAGTACTTC	CASSFLAHSGNVGGQYF
TRBV7-9	.	TRBJ1-2	.	TGTGCCAGCAGCTTGTCCGCGGCCATATTTGCCTACACCTTC	CASSLSAAIFAYTF
TRBV6-1	.	TRBJ1-2	.	TGTGCCAGCAGTGAAAGGGCAGGGAACTATGGCTACACCTTC	CASSERAGNYGYTF
TRBV28	.	TRBJ1-4	.	TGTGCCAGCAGTTTGTTCACAGGAGCAACTAATGAAAAACTGTTTTTT	CASSLFTGATNEKLFF
TRBV9	.	TRBJ2-1	.	TGTGCCAGCAGCGTCGGGGGCTCCTACAATGAGCAGTTCTTC	CASSVGGSYNEQFF
TRBV18	.	TRBJ1-5	.	TGTGCCAGCTCACCACGATCGCCCCGGAGAGATAATCAGCCCCAGCATTTT	CASSPRSPRRDNQPQHF